The present T cell receptor beta chain was sequenced within a study of cytomegalovirus exposure and HLA in healthy donors. There are 15 residues in the CDR3. Trimming cost V 2 bases and J 8 bases, with 14 bases left between them. Germline V lookup: CDR1 SGDLS, CDR2 YYNGEE. Here immunoSEQ multiplex PCR was the method, and the copy in TCRdb shows in-frame clones only, minus some. The sample lists roughly 150,000 clones; about 96% were seen once. The receptor comes from a woman aged 18 to 35 in good health and CMV-seronegative. Sequenced: PBMCs. The rearrangement links TRBV9 to TRBJ1-6; D is undetermined. The CDR3 protein is CASSVGGVPDSPLHF. The CDR3 DNA is TGTGCCAGCAGCGTCGGTGGTGTGCCCGATTCACCCCTCCACTTT.